This TCR beta chain appears in the sequencing data of a study of blood T cell repertoires in COVID-19. Study in general: Acute and convalescent COVID-19 specimens originated in the United States, Italy and Spain. In each case, the material was cDNA or gDNA derived from T cells, B-cell-depleted T cells, or PBMCs.

Unmatched junction bases numbered 2, after V lost 3 bases and J lost 1 base. Germline V gene data show CDR1 as LNHDA and CDR2 as SQIVND (reference sequence). The CDR3 is made up of 15 amino acids. As originally analysed: Estimation of nucleated cell counts was performed using reference gene primer amplification. Profiling relied on immunoSEQ multiplex PCR, and the TCRdb table lists in-frame clones only, not all of them. V, J and clone size are those of that table, while D and trimming were read from the DNA. The sample holds about 480,000 clones; 85% to 90% are singletons and the top ten take 7.5% to 9%. Those enrolled in Seattle joined during active infection and were followed longitudinally afterward.

V and J are TRBV19 and TRBJ2-2; 7 bases are a match to TRBD2. Sequenced: peripheral blood. This TCR was sampled from a woman aged 45-60 years with COVID-19, enrolled during active disease. CDR3 DNA: TGTGCCAGTAGTATTGGGAGGGAGAACACCGGGGAGCTGTTTTTT. Translating it yields CASSIGRENTGELFF.